This TCR beta chain was retrieved from a study of cytomegalovirus exposure and HLA in healthy donors. Study-wide results and caveats: Both high specificity and high sensitivity reportedly marked the classifier's diagnosis of cytomegalovirus status. In a later analysis, TCR beta V- and J-gene trimming showed a link to a missense DCLRE1C variant.

The PCR contained 60 Vbeta and 13 Jbeta primers. Using immunoSEQ multiplex PCR, the repertoire was profiled, and TCRdb retains in-frame clones only, with some absent. The sample shows about 120,000 clones, around 76% of them seen only once. The CDR3 runs to 15 residues. After removal of 1 base from V and 2 bases from J, the junction contained 3 bases not matched to a gene. CDR1 is GTSNPN and CDR2 is SVGIG in the germline V gene (reference sequence). Of note for this clone: Antigen unknown.

The sequence was collected from a middle-aged woman in good health and CMV-seropositive. This rearrangement joins TRBV30 to TRBJ2-2; TRBD1 matches at 8 bases. The sequenced material came from PBMCs. Here the CDR3 reads CAWSGAGGNTGELFF. The CDR3 DNA is TGTGCCTGGAGTGGGGCAGGGGGCAACACCGGGGAGCTGTTTTTT. Filled out from reference TRBV30 and TRBJ2-2, the complete variable domain reads SQTIHQWPATLVQPVGSPLSLECTVEGTSNPNLYWYRQAAGRGLQLLFYSVGIGQISSEVPQNLSASRPQDRQFILSSKKLLLSDSGFYLCAWSGAGGNTGELFFGEGSRLTVL.